One sample yielded the 5 T cell receptor beta chains listed below, sequenced in a study of beta chain features in type 1 diabetes. General study points: TCRB CDR3 length was moderately but significantly reduced in all four CD4+ subsets of Type 1 diabetes patients.

These receptors lack a known antigen. Expressed TCRB transcripts got sequenced, as all isolated RNA was reverse transcribed. Assay used: immunoSEQ multiplex PCR; TCRdb lists only in-frame clones, some missing. The sample lists around 41,000 clones; around 63% were seen once. The sequenced sample consisted of Tregs from blood. These receptors all come from a man aged 30 to 39 with type 1 diabetes. Some clones in this sample may be carry-over from other donors' samples.

The chain links TRBV6-6 to TRBJ1-2, with TRBD1 matching 9 bases. Germline V gene lookup returns CDR1 MNHNY and CDR2 SVGAGI (reference sequence). J lost 4 bases, V lost 5 bases, and 5 bases had no gene match. The CDR3 length is 14 residues. The CDR3 DNA reads TGTGCCAGCAGTACGACAGGGGGTAGCTATGGCTACACCTTC. It specifies CASSTTGGSYGYTF.

This chain links TRBV18 with TRBJ2-5; 7 bases line up with TRBD1. The CDR3 is 14 amino acids. Trimming cost V 4 bases and J 0 bases; bases outside gene matches: 2. Germline lookup yields CDR1 KGHSH and CDR2 LQKENI. The CDR3 loop reads CASSLDRDQETQYF. The CDR3 nucleotides read TGTGCCAGCTCACTAGACAGGGACCAAGAGACCCAGTACTTC.

J is TRBJ1-6 and V is TRBV4-2; D is unresolved. V gave up 0 bases and J gave up 6 bases, with 12 bases separating them. Germline V lookup: CDR1 LGHNA, CDR2 YNFKEQ. There are 16 residues in the CDR3. In DNA, the CDR3 is TGTGCCAGCAGCCAAGATACGAGGACTATTAATTCACCCCTCCACTTT. Translation gives CASSQDTRTINSPLHF.

This clone has just one count. V and J are TRBV7-3 and TRBJ2-3, with a possible D match to TRBD2 (6 bases). This CDR3 contains 13 residues. V was cut by 5 bases and J by 8 bases, with 14 bases left in between. Germline-derived CDR1 and CDR2 are SGHTA and FQGTGA. In DNA form, the CDR3 reads TGTGCCAGCAGCCCCCAGCTGGGGGGTACGCAGTATTTT. It is translated as CASSPQLGGTQYF.

This rearrangement joins TRBV10-2 to TRBJ1-5; tentatively, D is TRBD1 (6 bases). The CDR3 sequence is 14 residues long. The V gene lost 10 bases and the J gene lost 4 bases, with 17 bases spanning the gap. Germline CDR1 is WSHSY and CDR2 is SAAADI. The CDR3 loop reads CATTPVRGNQPQHF. CDR3 in DNA: TGCGCCACCACCCCCGTGAGGGGGAATCAGCCCCAGCATTTT.